Each of the 7 T cell receptor beta chains below was sequenced from the same sample in a study of blood T cell repertoires in COVID-19. TCRdb keeps only in-frame clones here, not all; method: immunoSEQ multiplex PCR. The sample shows about 240,000 clones, roughly 80% of them seen only once. Sequenced material: peripheral blood. The receptors here all came from a young woman with acute or convalescent COVID-19.

The chain joins TRBV19 to TRBJ2-1; TRBD2 aligns across 8 bases. The CDR3 runs 16 residues. Per the germline V gene, CDR1 is LNHDA and CDR2 is SQIVND (reference sequence). Trimming at V came to 6 bases and at J to 9 bases, leaving 16 bases not matched to a gene. The CDR3 is CASSNGVGTRSIEQFF. The CDR3 nucleotides read TGTGCCAGTAGCAACGGGGTGGGGACTAGGAGTATTGAGCAGTTCTTC.

The V and J genes are TRBV19 and TRBJ2-7, with D maybe TRBD2 (7 bases). In germline, CDR1 is LNHDA, CDR2 SQIVND (reference sequence). Trimming pared 5 bases from V and 1 base from J, leaving 12 bases between. This CDR3 has 14 amino acids. CDR3 nucleotides: TGTGCCAGTAGTCGGACTAGGGGGTCCTACGAGCAGTACTTC. Its translation is CASSRTRGSYEQYF.

The V gene is TRBV19, the J gene TRBJ2-2; 7 nucleotides agree with TRBD1. The germline V gene encodes CDR1 LNHDA and CDR2 SQIVND (reference sequence). Trimming took 7 bases from V and 3 from J; bases not matched to a gene: 8. The CDR3 sequence is 15 residues long. This CDR3 reads CASNDRVKDTGELFF. The CDR3 nucleotides are TGTGCCAGTAACGACAGGGTAAAAGACACCGGGGAGCTGTTTTTT.

This sequence joins TRBV28 and TRBJ2-7, with D perhaps matching TRBD2 (6 bases). The germline gives CDR1 MDHEN, CDR2 SYDVKM. Trimming shortened V by 5 bases and J by 7 bases, and 15 bases separated the two germline ends. The CDR3 loop spans 13 amino acids. The CDR3 loop is CASSRGTAMEQYF. CDR3 bases: TGTGCCAGCAGTCGCGGGACGGCGATGGAGCAGTACTTC.

This clone was counted between two and nine times. This rearrangement joins TRBV19 to TRBJ1-5; 7 nucleotides align to TRBD1. V shed 4 bases and J 7 bases; nucleotides not matched to a gene: 10. CDR1 and CDR2 (germline): LNHDA, SQIVND (reference sequence). The length of the CDR3 is 15 residues. CDR3: CASSTGGGARQPQHF. The CDR3 DNA is TGTGCCAGTAGTACAGGAGGGGGCGCGAGGCAGCCCCAGCATTTT.

This clone showed up just once. This rearrangement joins TRBV5-4 to TRBJ2-3; D perhaps matches TRBD2 (6 bases). The CDR3 has 15 residues. V lost 3 bases to trimming and J lost 6 bases, with 17 bases between them. Germline assignment: CDR1 SGHNT and CDR2 YYREEE (reference sequence). CDR3 coding DNA: TGTGCCAGCAGCTGGGGACTCCCGAAAGGGGATACGCAGTATTTT. Translating gives CASSWGLPKGDTQYF.

The rearrangement uses TRBV19 and TRBJ1-5; TRBD1 aligns across 7 bases. The trim removed 8 bases at V and 2 bases at J, leaving 9 bases unmatched. The germline V gene has CDR1 LNHDA and CDR2 SQIVND (reference sequence). The CDR3 covers 15 residues. CDR3 bases: TGTGCCAGTTCCACAGGGGATACTGGCAATCAGCCCCAGCATTTT. It translates to CASSTGDTGNQPQHF.